This T cell receptor beta chain was identified in a study of CD8+CD57+ T cells in acquired aplastic anemia (dated by TCRdb to 2016 to 2018). At the level of the whole study: Extracted DNA from sorted CD4+ and CD8+ cells averaged around 3.3 ug, ranging from about 0.19 to 30 ug. A CD8+CD57+ expansion meant a frequency higher than the mean frequency seen in healthy subjects.

On this clonotype: Its antigen target is currently unknown. No base quality values were provided; no much bigger clone lies one nucleotide off.

Profiling of TCR beta VDJ combinations and CDR3 sequences used genomic DNA as the template. TCR repertoire sequencing was run on an Illumina HiSeq 2000. The study's processing was this. TRBV/TRBJ rearrangement plots, CDR3 size and DJ length profiles, and Simpson's diversity index were used to evaluate the repertoires. The most abundant DNA sequence in the deep sequencing data was taken as the immunodominant clone. CDR3 amino acid sequences were checked for sharing across subjects and were also compared against the VDJdb database and published repertoires. TCRdb cleaned the public reads at Q25 with fastp, built clones with MiXCR and kept in-frame beta chains. Entries are consolidated by CDR3 protein sequence, retaining the most common genes and DNA. V and J calls and clone size were set by TCRdb, not the authors. This sample gives 100,000 to 150,000 distinct CDR3 sequences in total; 58% of them show up just once. The top ten clonotypes cover under 35% of the sample.

The patients picked for sequencing were ones in whom flow cytometry had shown an expansion of CD8+CD57+ cells. Severe acquired aplastic anemia was diagnosed in all patients according to International Study of Aplastic Anemia and Agranulocytosis and Camitta criteria. No therapy had been received by the patients at the time of blood sampling. TCR repertoires of sorted CD4+ and CD8+ blood T cells from severe aplastic anemia patients and healthy subjects were deep-sequenced in the study. Patients were enrolled under clinicaltrials.gov protocols 00001620, 01623167, 00001397, 00071045, 00081523 and 00961064 in the USA. Ficoll-Paque density gradient centrifugation was used to isolate peripheral blood mononuclear cells. Before DNA extraction, CD4+ and CD8+ T cells were sorted with FACS or magnetic beads. General findings and caveats noted by the study authors: Around 30 CD8+ CDR3 sequences were found in both patients and controls but appeared to be highly expressed in patients and within the immunodominant clones of the patients. Patients and healthy controls showed no significant difference in CD8+ Simpson's diversity (P=0.060).

V was cut back by 6 bases and J by 5 bases, leaving a gap of 10 bases between them. The CDR3, cysteine through phenylalanine, is 12 amino acids long. The retained sequence is limited to the CDR3, 36 bases, with the frame set at the first base. Based on the germline V gene, the CDR1 and CDR2 sequences are SNHLY and FYNNEI. This TCR came from a human donor with aplastic anemia. Sample: sorted CD4+, CD8+, or CD8+CD57+ T cells (not recorded which) from PBMCs. This chain is built from TRBV2 and TRBJ1-1; the D gene is perhaps TRBD1, from 5 matching bases. The nucleotide sequence reads TGTGCCAGCAGGGCAGGGTTGACTGAAGCTTTCTTT. Its translation reads: CASRAGLTEAFF.